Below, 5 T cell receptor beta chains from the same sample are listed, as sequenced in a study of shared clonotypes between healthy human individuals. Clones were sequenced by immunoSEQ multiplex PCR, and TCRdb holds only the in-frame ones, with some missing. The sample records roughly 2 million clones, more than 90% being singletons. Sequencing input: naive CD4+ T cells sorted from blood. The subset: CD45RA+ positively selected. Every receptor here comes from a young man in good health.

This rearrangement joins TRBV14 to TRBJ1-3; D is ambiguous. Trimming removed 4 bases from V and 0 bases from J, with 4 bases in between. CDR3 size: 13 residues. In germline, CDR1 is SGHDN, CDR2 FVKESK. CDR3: CASSPFSGNTIYF. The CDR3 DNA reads TGTGCCAGCAGCCCCTTCTCTGGAAACACCATATATTTT. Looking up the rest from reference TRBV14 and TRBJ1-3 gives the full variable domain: EAGVTQFPSHSVIEKGQTVTLRCDPISGHDNLYWYRRVMGKEIKFLLHFVKESKQDESGMPNNRFLAERTGGTYSTLKVQPAELEDSGVYFCASSPFSGNTIYFGEGSWLTVV.

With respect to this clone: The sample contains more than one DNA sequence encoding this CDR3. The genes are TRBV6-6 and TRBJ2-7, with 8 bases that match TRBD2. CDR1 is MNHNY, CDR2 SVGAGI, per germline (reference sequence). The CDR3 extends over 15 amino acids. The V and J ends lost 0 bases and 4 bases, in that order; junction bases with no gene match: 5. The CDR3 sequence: CASSYSGLGGYEQYF. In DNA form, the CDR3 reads TGTGCCAGCAGTTACTCGGGACTAGGGGGTTACGAGCAGTACTTC.

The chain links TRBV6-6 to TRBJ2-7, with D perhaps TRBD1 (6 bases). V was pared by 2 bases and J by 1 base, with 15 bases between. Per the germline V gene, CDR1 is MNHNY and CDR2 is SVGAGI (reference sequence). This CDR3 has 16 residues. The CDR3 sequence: CASSYATGPRSYEQYF. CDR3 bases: TGTGCCAGCAGTTACGCCACAGGGCCTCGGTCCTACGAGCAGTACTTC.

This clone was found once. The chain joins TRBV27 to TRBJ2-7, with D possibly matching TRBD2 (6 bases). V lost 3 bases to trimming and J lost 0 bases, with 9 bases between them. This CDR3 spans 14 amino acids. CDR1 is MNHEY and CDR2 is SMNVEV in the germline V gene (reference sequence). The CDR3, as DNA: TGTGCCAGCAGTTTGAAGCGGGTCTCCTACGAGCAGTACTTC. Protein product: CASSLKRVSYEQYF.

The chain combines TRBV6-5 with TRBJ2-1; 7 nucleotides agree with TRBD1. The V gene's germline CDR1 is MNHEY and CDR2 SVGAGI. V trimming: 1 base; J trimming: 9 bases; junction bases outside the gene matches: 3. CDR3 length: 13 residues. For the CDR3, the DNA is TGTGCCAGCAGTTACTTCCCAGGGGGTGAGCAGTTCTTC. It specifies CASSYFPGGEQFF.